A selection of T cell receptor beta chains follows, all from one sample in a study of blood T cells in healthy people across ages. One entry per CDR3 protein, called by TCRdb with MiXCR from the 5' RACE reads. The profile shows 1.2 million to 1.5 million distinct CDR3 sequences, 59% of them singletons. Source material: blood. These receptor sequences come from a man between 18 and 35 years old in good health. Both conserved end residues are trimmed from each CDR3. The order of the fields is D gene, V gene, CDR3 protein. A D gene is named only where the DNA matches it firmly.

D gene: .; V gene: TRBV25-1; CDR3 protein: ASSASGYEQY
D gene: TRBD1; V gene: TRBV24-1; CDR3 protein: ATSQGGQGEQQY
D gene: .; V gene: TRBV2; CDR3 protein: ASSWTPTSYEQY
D gene: .; V gene: TRBV6-2/TRBV6-3; CDR3 protein: ASSYTTGTHNEQF
D gene: .; V gene: TRBV4-1; CDR3 protein: ASSQRGPGNSPLH
D gene: TRBD1; V gene: TRBV6-2/TRBV6-3; CDR3 protein: ASRTGEYGETQY
D gene: .; V gene: TRBV12-3/TRBV12-4; CDR3 protein: ASTLGAGQPQH
D gene: .; V gene: TRBV6-5; CDR3 protein: ASSYGGDSYNEQF
D gene: .; V gene: TRBV12-3/TRBV12-4; CDR3 protein: ASSGTPGYEQY
D gene: .; V gene: TRBV7-6; CDR3 protein: ASSLHGLYNEQF
D gene: TRBD1; V gene: TRBV20-1; CDR3 protein: SAFDRAYNEQF
D gene: TRBD1; V gene: TRBV10-3; CDR3 protein: AIRIPRDSYGYT
D gene: .; V gene: TRBV7-8; CDR3 protein: ASSPRRAGATTDTQY
D gene: TRBD1; V gene: TRBV3-1; CDR3 protein: ASSQRTGGPKALF
D gene: TRBD2; V gene: TRBV11-2; CDR3 protein: ASSLGITSGSYEQY
D gene: TRBD2; V gene: TRBV10-3; CDR3 protein: AISERLAGGPEQF
D gene: .; V gene: TRBV20-1; CDR3 protein: SARAAGADTEAF
D gene: .; V gene: TRBV4-1; CDR3 protein: ASSRTNGGRRGHNEQF
D gene: .; V gene: TRBV24-1; CDR3 protein: ATALGPLGTDTQY
D gene: TRBD1; V gene: TRBV7-9; CDR3 protein: ASSSRRGTGRGETQY
D gene: .; V gene: TRBV27; CDR3 protein: ASSPLWTDPNEQF
D gene: .; V gene: TRBV6-1; CDR3 protein: ASLPGLGHFGSGANVLT
D gene: .; V gene: TRBV29-1; CDR3 protein: SVVWGNEQF
D gene: .; V gene: TRBV5-1; CDR3 protein: ASSLALKPGRNTEAF
D gene: .; V gene: TRBV7-6; CDR3 protein: ASSLEVGTDTQY
D gene: TRBD2; V gene: TRBV10-3; CDR3 protein: AISETSGSQF
D gene: .; V gene: TRBV15; CDR3 protein: ATSLLRDTDLGKLF
D gene: .; V gene: TRBV4-1; CDR3 protein: ASGGATNEKLF
D gene: .; V gene: TRBV10-3; CDR3 protein: AIKSGQENIQY
D gene: .; V gene: TRBV10-3; CDR3 protein: AIRAQGYEQY
D gene: TRBD1; V gene: TRBV6-4; CDR3 protein: ASRTRQGPLNQPQH
D gene: TRBD1; V gene: TRBV4-2; CDR3 protein: ASSQPTASGTGGLAF
D gene: .; V gene: TRBV4-1; CDR3 protein: ASSQDWGGGQPQH
D gene: TRBD2; V gene: TRBV6-1; CDR3 protein: ASRGTSGRYEQY
D gene: .; V gene: TRBV5-1; CDR3 protein: ASSLNQGWEQF
D gene: TRBD2; V gene: TRBV4-1; CDR3 protein: ASSQEGLADEQY
D gene: .; V gene: TRBV7-9; CDR3 protein: ASSLFGPGVGETQY
D gene: TRBD2; V gene: TRBV20-1; CDR3 protein: SAVTSGASSYNEQF
D gene: .; V gene: TRBV9; CDR3 protein: ASSPGLGNEQY
D gene: .; V gene: TRBV4-3; CDR3 protein: ASSQAGAHGYT
D gene: TRBD1; V gene: TRBV14; CDR3 protein: ASSPGTGWTQY
D gene: .; V gene: TRBV9; CDR3 protein: ASSVGRHSYEQY
D gene: TRBD2; V gene: TRBV29-1; CDR3 protein: SVEDPKAGGLGIQY
D gene: .; V gene: TRBV6-6; CDR3 protein: ASSSEAGNQETQY
D gene: .; V gene: TRBV3-1; CDR3 protein: ASSQNEETYEQY
D gene: .; V gene: TRBV29-1; CDR3 protein: SGRLGSTGELF
D gene: TRBD2; V gene: TRBV20-1; CDR3 protein: SARGPGLGNIQY
D gene: TRBD2; V gene: TRBV20-1; CDR3 protein: SARDSTSGVPYEQY
D gene: .; V gene: TRBV12-3/TRBV12-4; CDR3 protein: ASSTPEARDTQY